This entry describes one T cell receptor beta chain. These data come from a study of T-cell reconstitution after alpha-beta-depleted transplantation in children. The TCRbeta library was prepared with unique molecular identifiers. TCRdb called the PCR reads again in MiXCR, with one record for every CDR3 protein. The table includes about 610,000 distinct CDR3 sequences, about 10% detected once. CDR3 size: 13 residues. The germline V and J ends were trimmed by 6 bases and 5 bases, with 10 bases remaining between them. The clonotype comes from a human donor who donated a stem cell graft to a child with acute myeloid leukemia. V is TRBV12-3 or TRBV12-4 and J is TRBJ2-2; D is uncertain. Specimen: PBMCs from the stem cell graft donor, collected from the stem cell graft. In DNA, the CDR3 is TGTGCCAGCAGCATCCGCCGTACCGGGGAGCTGTTTTTT. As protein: CASSIRRTGELFF.